This TCR beta chain originates from a study of cytomegalovirus exposure and HLA in healthy donors. Across the whole study: The Caucasian-associated ancestry cluster contained about four fifths of the approximately 400 genotyped donors.

Study-level results: Roughly uniform sequencing depth across donors was assumed, possibly incorrectly. The classifier reportedly diagnosed cytomegalovirus status with high sensitivity and specificity. An analysis that was carried out later associated some 17,000 TCR beta sequences with HLA alleles at 0.05 false discovery rate.

The PCR used 60 Vbeta and 13 Jbeta primers. Assay: immunoSEQ multiplex PCR; the TCRdb copy retains only in-frame clones and omits some. The data hold just over 150,000 clones, with under 85% observed a single time. This CDR3 is built from 15 residues. Germline assignment: CDR1 SGHTA and CDR2 FQGNSA. Of note for this clone: What it binds is not known. Mismatch with germline at one junction end may stem from a read error.

This clonotype originated in a woman younger than 45 in good health and CMV-seronegative. The chain carries TRBV7-2 and TRBJ2-1; TRBD2 might be the D (5 bases). Input material: PBMCs. The CDR3: CASSLASSSYNEQFF. The CDR3 DNA reads as TGTGCCAGCAGTTTAGCGTCGAGCTCCTACAATGAGCAGTTCTTC.